This T cell receptor (beta chain) was sequenced for a study of cytomegalovirus exposure and HLA in healthy donors. With 5 bases clipped from V and 3 bases from J, the junction kept 3 bases outside the gene matches. Germline CDR1 SGDLS, CDR2 YYNGEE. The CDR3 totals 14 residues. PCR employed 60 Vbeta and 13 Jbeta primers. Produced via immunoSEQ multiplex PCR; TCRdb's table is partial and in-frame only. The table lists 150,000 to 200,000 clones, 75% to 85% of them singletons, with under 2% in the top ten. The source material was PBMCs. The rearrangement joins TRBV9 to TRBJ2-5; 11 bases align to TRBD2. This TCR came from a woman under 30 in good health and CMV-seronegative. This chain's CDR3 is CASSRGLAEETQYF. CDR3 DNA sequence: TGTGCCAGCAGTCGGGGACTAGCGGAAGAGACCCAGTACTTC.